This T cell receptor (beta chain) was captured in a study of regulatory dendritic cells for organ transplantation. Sequencing used immunoSEQ multiplex PCR; TCRdb keeps in-frame clones, though not all of them. This repertoire shows about 29,000 clones, 75% to 80% found once; its top ten account for 2% to 2.5%. Turning to this clone: Antigen: not known.

V dropped 5 bases and J dropped 5 bases, with 19 bases sitting between them. The CDR3 has 15 amino acids. Germline V gives CDR1 SGHRS, CDR2 YFSETQ. Overall study findings and caveats: Mature dendritic cells appeared to drive more memory CD8+ clonal expansion than regulatory ones. Naive T cells showed high diversity, memory cells less, memory CD8+ least.

The material sequenced was memory CD4+ T cells from blood. Subset indicated: CD45RO+ memory T cells. The chain recombines TRBV5-1 with TRBJ1-2; no clear D. The TCR originated in a human donor in good health. CDR3 bases: TGCGCCAGCAGACGTGTAACGGAGCCCCCGTATGGCTACACCTTC. It encodes CASRRVTEPPYGYTF.